This TCR beta chain was observed in a study of identical twins. Broader study findings: Insertions were reduced in abundant cord blood beta clonotypes but not in memory repertoires. Models underestimated how often monozygotic twins shared out-of-frame TCR alpha.

V shed 1 base and J 3 bases; nucleotides not matched to a gene: 9. Germline V gives CDR1 MGHRA, CDR2 YSYEKL. The CDR3 spans 16 residues. Template switching added a universal primer binding site, and final cDNA carried unique molecular identifiers. TCRdb ran MiXCR on the 5' RACE reads and lists one entry per CDR3 protein. This sample yields 1.5 million to 2 million distinct CDR3 sequences, of which about 30% are seen a single time; over 0.25% belongs to the top ten. On this clonotype: Antigen: not known.

Each donor was a healthy Caucasian. The clonotype was recovered from a newborn girl in good health. V is TRBV4-1 and J is TRBJ2-7, with 7 nucleotides matching TRBD1. The specimen was cord blood. CDR3 bases: TGCGCCAGCAGCCAAGTTATGGGGGACAGACTCTACGAGCAGTACTTC. Protein: CASSQVMGDRLYEQYF.